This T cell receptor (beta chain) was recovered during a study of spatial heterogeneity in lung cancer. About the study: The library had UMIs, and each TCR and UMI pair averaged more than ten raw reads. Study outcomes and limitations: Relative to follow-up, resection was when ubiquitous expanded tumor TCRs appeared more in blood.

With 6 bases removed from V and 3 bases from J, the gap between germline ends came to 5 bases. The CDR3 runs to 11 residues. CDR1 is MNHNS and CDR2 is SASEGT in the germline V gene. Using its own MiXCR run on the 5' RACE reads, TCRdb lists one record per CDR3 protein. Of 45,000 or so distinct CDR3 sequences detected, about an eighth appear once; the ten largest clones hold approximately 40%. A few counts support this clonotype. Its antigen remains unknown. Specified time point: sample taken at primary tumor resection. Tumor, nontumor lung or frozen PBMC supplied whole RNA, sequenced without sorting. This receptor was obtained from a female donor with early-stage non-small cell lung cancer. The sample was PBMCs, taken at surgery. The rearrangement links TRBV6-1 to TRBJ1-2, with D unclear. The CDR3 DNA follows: TGTGCCAGCAGCTGGGACTATGGCTACACCTTC. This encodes CASSWDYGYTF.